A selection of T cell receptor beta chains follows, all from one sample in a study of post-analysis software for immune sequencing data. TCRdb re-derived calls from the PCR reads in MiXCR, one entry per CDR3 protein. The table has fewer than 850,000 distinct CDR3 sequences, just under 30% seen once; the top ten hold around 0.56%. The sequenced material came from blood. The receptors derive from a girl between 10 and 17 years old with multiple sclerosis. Both conserved end residues are part of each CDR3. The order of the fields is J gene, clone size, V gene, D gene, CDR3 DNA, CDR3 protein. A D gene is named only where the DNA matches it firmly. The size field is filled for only some rows; it gives once, few, many or a size class.

TRBJ1-5 few TRBV4-1 TRBD1 TGCGCCAGCCGGATATCCCAGGGGGGCAATCAGCCCCAGCATTTT CASRISQGGNQPQHF
TRBJ1-5 NA TRBV7-2 NA TGTGCCAGCAGCTTAGTTGAGGGGAAGGGAGGTCAGCCCCAGCATTTT CASSLVEGKGGQPQHF
TRBJ2-1 NA TRBV5-6 NA TGTGCCAGCAGCCCCGGATCGGTGGCCCACAATGAGCAGTTCTTC CASSPGSVAHNEQFF
TRBJ2-1 NA TRBV5-1 NA TGCGCCAGCAGCCCCCCAGTTTTGGCAGTACACAATGAGCAGTTCTTC CASSPPVLAVHNEQFF
TRBJ2-4 few TRBV5-1 NA TGCGCCAGCAGCTTCGATGCGACGGGAATGTGGGCCAAAAACATTCAGTACTTC CASSFDATGMWAKNIQYF
TRBJ2-3 few TRBV24-1 NA TGTGCCACCAGTGATCCTGCTAGCGAGCGCACAGATACGCAGTATTTT CATSDPASERTDTQYF
TRBJ1-2 many TRBV6-5 NA TGTGCCAGCAGCGTGACAGCACGAGGGTCTGGCTACACCTTC CASSVTARGSGYTF
TRBJ2-1 NA TRBV9 NA TGTGCCAGCAGCCCCACCGTAACCTCCAGTGAGCAGTTCTTC CASSPTVTSSEQFF
TRBJ1-2 NA TRBV6-4 TRBD1 TGTGCCAGCAGTGACGAGGCGGGACAGCCTAACTATGGCTACACCTTC CASSDEAGQPNYGYTF
TRBJ1-1 NA TRBV20-1 NA TGCAGTGCTAGGGAGCCGGGGAAGGACACTGAAGCTTTCTTT CSAREPGKDTEAFF
TRBJ2-1 NA TRBV7-8 NA TGTGCCAGCAGCTTAGACTCGGGGGGCGCGGAGACCCAGTTCTTC CASSLDSGGAETQFF
TRBJ1-2 NA TRBV6-1 TRBD1 TGTGCCAGCAGTCGGACAGGCCAGAGGACTGGCTACACCTTC CASSRTGQRTGYTF
TRBJ2-3 NA TRBV5-1 TRBD2 TGCGCCAGCAGCTTGAGGACTAGCGGGGCAGCAGATACGCAGTATTTT CASSLRTSGAADTQYF
TRBJ1-5 NA TRBV20-1 NA TGCAGTGCTCCCGATTTTGGAGATAGCAATCAGCCCCAGCATTTT CSAPDFGDSNQPQHF
TRBJ2-2 NA TRBV27 NA TGTGCCAGCAGTTTATTTCGTGGGGTCGAGGACACCGGGGAGCTGTTTTTT CASSLFRGVEDTGELFF
TRBJ2-1 NA TRBV12-3/TRBV12-4 NA TGTGCCAGCAGATCGGACGGCAATGAGCAGTTCTTC CASRSDGNEQFF
TRBJ1-5 few TRBV29-1 NA TGCAGCGTTCCTTTCTCTAGGTTTGGCAATCAGCCCCAGCATTTT CSVPFSRFGNQPQHF
TRBJ1-1 NA TRBV5-1 NA TGCGCCAGCAGCCGCGGATTCATGAACACTGAAGCTTTCTTT CASSRGFMNTEAFF
TRBJ2-1 few TRBV6-2/TRBV6-3 TRBD2 TGTGCCAGCAATACCGGGACTAGCGCCTACAATGAGCAGTTCTTC CASNTGTSAYNEQFF
TRBJ2-3 NA TRBV12-3/TRBV12-4 NA TGTGCCAGCAGTAATGGGCCATACGGAGATACGCAGTATTTT CASSNGPYGDTQYF
TRBJ1-5 NA TRBV12-3/TRBV12-4 NA TGTGCCAGCAGTTTTTTGCGTGGCGGAGATCAGCCCCAGCATTTT CASSFLRGGDQPQHF
TRBJ2-7 NA TRBV6-4 TRBD1 TGTGCCAGCGGCTCAACGGACAGGACCGAGCAGTACTTC CASGSTDRTEQYF
TRBJ2-2 few TRBV9 NA TGTGCCAGCAGCGTCGCGGACAGCATCACCGGGGAGCTGTTTTTT CASSVADSITGELFF
TRBJ2-7 NA TRBV7-6 TRBD2 TGTACCAGCAGCATGACTAGCGGGAGTAGCGAGCAGTACTTC CTSSMTSGSSEQYF
TRBJ2-3 few TRBV20-1 NA TGCAGTGCGCAAACAGGAATTCGGTATACGCAGTATTTT CSAQTGIRYTQYF